Each of the 2 T cell receptor beta chains below was sequenced from the same sample in a study of cytomegalovirus exposure and HLA in healthy donors. Assay: immunoSEQ multiplex PCR; the TCRdb copy retains only in-frame clones and omits some. The sample carries 200,000 to 300,000 clones, about 92% recorded once. Specimen: PBMCs. These receptors were collected from a woman aged 30 to 39 in good health and CMV-seronegative.

This clone has only one observation. V is TRBV9 and J is TRBJ2-7; weak D call: TRBD2 (6 bases). V shed 4 bases and J shed 2 bases, with 22 bases lying between them. CDR1 SGDLS and CDR2 YYNGEE come from the germline V gene. The CDR3 is 17 residues long. CDR3 DNA sequence: TGTGCCAGCAGCTCGCCGCAACAAGAGGGAGGCCCCTACGAGCAGTACTTC. Amino acids: CASSSPQQEGGPYEQYF.

The chain links TRBV14 to TRBJ1-1; the match to TRBD1 covers 8 bases. The V gene's germline CDR1 is SGHDN and CDR2 FVKESK. The CDR3 is made up of 15 amino acids. V lost 4 bases and J lost 5; bases outside the gene matches: 9. This chain's CDR3 is CASSPGDRSGTEAFF. DNA of the CDR3: TGTGCCAGCAGCCCAGGGGACAGGTCGGGGACTGAAGCTTTCTTT. Variable domain in full (rest from reference TRBV14 and TRBJ1-1): EAGVTQFPSHSVIEKGQTVTLRCDPISGHDNLYWYRRVMGKEIKFLLHFVKESKQDESGMPNNRFLAERTGGTYSTLKVQPAELEDSGVYFCASSPGDRSGTEAFFGQGTRLTVV.